This T cell receptor (beta chain) stems from a study of cytomegalovirus exposure and HLA in healthy donors (dated by TCRdb to about 2017). About the full investigation: An earlier analysis of around 600 of the donors reported 250 to 350 Gb of sequence data and some 100 million unique TCR beta sequences from some 180 million T cells. Roughly 300 gigabases of sequencing data and 75 million to 85 million unique TCR sequences made up an early release that covered nearly 650 HLA-typed donors. Among the roughly 400 genotyped donors, around 81% belonged to the genetic ancestry cluster associated with self-reported Caucasian donors. The study aimed to test whether cataloging public T cell receptors could reveal signatures of past pathogen exposure. The study profiled the T cell repertoires of about 720 subjects by immunosequencing and related them to cytomegalovirus serostatus. Besides the first cohort of roughly 660 subjects, a separate validation cohort made up of some 110 different subjects was used. High-throughput TCR immunosequencing, statistical association of individual TCRs with disease status, and machine learning were combined to predict cytomegalovirus infection status. A later analysis re-analyzed previously published TCR beta repertoires from about 600 donors and added high-resolution HLA genotyping to study TCR occurrence patterns. The later analysis used no new phenotypic data to find candidate immune exposures, relying instead on TCR beta sequences and their occurrence across donors. An earlier analysis of 587 of the donors applied high-throughput TCR beta sequencing to assess whether each TCR beta V gene segment acted as functional or pseudogenic. Donor age, sex, ethnicity and CMV serostatus were collected together with the repertoire data. Genome-wide SNP genotypes for about three fifths of the roughly 670 donors were used in a later genetic analysis, which treated that subset as a discovery cohort. All discovery cohort repertoires had been generated using a single sequencing platform. HLA typing covered class I and class II loci at four-digit resolution. The number of donors typed differed by locus, with about 629-630 for A, B, C, DRB1 and DQB1, more than 500 for DQA1, 600 to 610 for DPA1, and some 470 for DPB1. A few DR-DQ haplotypes were handled as single units for association and clustering because linkage in the cohort was strong. Among about 390 genotyped donors of the cohort, an average of approximately 230,000 unique TCR beta nucleotide sequences were sequenced per donor, roughly 20% of them non-productive. Broad study findings and their caveats: Broadly in line with IMGT annotations, most TCR beta V segments showed up in productive rearrangements about 90% or about 30% of the time in an earlier analysis of roughly 590 of the donors. Most TCR sequences were seen in very few donors, while some public TCRs were found in many individuals. Linkage disequilibrium might explain the correlated functional status among segregating V segments, but an unknown experimental factor could not be ruled out. According to a later genetic analysis, donors in an Asian-associated ancestry cluster had fewer N-insertions in productive TCRs than the roughly 700-donor mean. Some IMGT-functional V segments, including TRBV6-2 and TRBV6-3, could not be distinguished by the 87-base-pair reads and were therefore excluded. When HLA alleles, especially DR and DQ, strongly co-occurred, TCR associations were difficult to assign to individual alleles. Three of the identified cytomegalovirus-associated TCR beta chains were confirmed in vitro to be specific for cytomegalovirus antigens. The authors suggested that the approach could potentially be generalized to other disease states and immunological phenotypes. Immune exposure information for the cohort was limited to CMV serostatus. Seventeen rarely observed V segments, including chromosome 9 orphons, were excluded from the earlier analysis of 550 to 700 of the donors because counts were too low. According to a later analysis, parvovirus B19, influenza, CMV and Epstein-Barr virus appeared linked to several top co-occurrence clusters. The study gave a list of more than 150 TCR beta chains associated with cytomegalovirus. Roughly uniform sequencing depth across donors was assumed in presence/absence analyses, although this assumption may not hold. This cohort had only TCR beta chains sequenced, and the lack of alpha or paired-chain data limited which features could be detected. A further reported finding was that TCR beta sequences accurately predicted the HLA-A and HLA-B alleles for most subjects in the first cohort. Because some donors lacked HLA typing at each locus, the association tests relied only on the typed subset. A group of highly shared sequence variants was considered likely to be a technical artifact of the sequencing pipeline. Compared with equally common non-associated chains, HLA-associated TCR beta chains in a later analysis were more clonally expanded and had lower generation probabilities. In a later genetic analysis, a missense DCLRE1C variant was associated with V-gene and J-gene trimming of TCR beta chains, and the association was replicated in an independent cohort. The classifier was reported to diagnose cytomegalovirus status with high specificity and sensitivity in both the original cohort and the validation cohort. Specific HLA alleles were associated with 16,951 TCR beta sequences at a false discovery rate of 0.05 in a later analysis. In a later analysis, most CMV-associated TCR beta chains were found to appear HLA-restricted, with HLA associations seemingly driven largely by CMV exposure. A later analysis found that TCR association rates varied across HLA loci, with DRB1 alleles showing the most associated TCRs and HLA-C alleles the fewest.

The cohort consisted of some 670 healthy bone marrow donors. At the time of sampling, all cohort members were nominally healthy, though unrecorded immune exposures were likely present. The donor was CMV seronegative and belonged to the group of several hundred seronegative cohort members. A peripheral blood sample was provided by each donor, and peripheral blood mononuclear cells were used for TCR beta sequencing. The Qiagen DNeasy Blood Extraction Kit was used to extract genomic DNA from the blood cell samples. Library construction relied on the immunoSEQ multiplex PCR assay. The multiplex PCR relied on a mix of 60 forward primers for TCR Vbeta segments and 13 reverse primers for TCR Jbeta segments. The CDR3 region of rearranged TCR beta genes was amplified from genomic DNA with a multiplex PCR assay. The Illumina HiSeq System was used to sequence the amplified TCR beta libraries as 87-base-pair reads. Per the authors' processing: A later analysis counted about 76 million unique TCR beta chains across the 650 to 800 repertoires, and some 11 million of these chains were shared by at least two donors. To remove PCR and sequencing errors, raw reads were error-corrected and collapsed into unique sequences using a nearest-neighbor algorithm that merged closely related sequences. CDR3 sequences were aligned to IMGT reference sequences to assign V, D and J gene segments. For a sequence to be retained, a match of at least six nucleotides to both a V gene segment and a J gene segment was required. Rearrangements were classified as productive when the CDR3 lacked stop codons and remained in frame with V and J, and all other rearrangements were classified as non-productive. CDR3 was defined by IMGT convention, running from the second conserved V-encoded cysteine to the conserved J-encoded phenylalanine. In an earlier analysis of just under 600 of the donors, sequences lacking an unambiguous match to a single V gene segment were excluded. An earlier analysis of several hundred of the donors called V segments functional above 56.7% productive rearrangements and segregating when the between-donor standard deviation exceeded 5%. A statistical classification framework was built to diagnose cytomegalovirus status from the catalog of TCR beta chain sequences. V and J gene assignment, in a later analysis, came from comparing TCR nucleotide sequences with IMGT/GENE-DB human TR gene sequences. The TCRdist pipeline was used in a later analysis to assign CDR3 sequences and most-parsimonious VDJ recombination scenarios. In a later analysis, each TCR beta chain was defined by its CDR3 amino acid sequence together with its V-gene family, and reads without a unique V-gene family were excluded. As a way to deal with suspected cross-contamination and a sequencing artifact, a later analysis dropped under 600 nucleotide sequences that were highly shared and had low generation probability. For each public chain, a later analysis derived a clonal expansion index from normalized ranks of inferred template counts within each repertoire. A later analysis computed generation probabilities with a VDJ recombination model fitted to out-of-frame rearrangements, and checked the results against IGoR. A later analysis scored TCR-TCR, TCR-HLA and TCR-CMV co-occurrence with hypergeometric tests, applying a repertoire-size bias correction to TCR pairs. A later analysis estimated false discovery rates by permuting HLA or CMV assignments 20 times. In a later analysis, co-occurring TCRs were grouped using DBSCAN, and TCRdist sequence similarity was added for clustering within HLA-allele-positive subsets. Repertoires with fewer than 30,000 or more than 120,000 public chains, plus five repertoires with anomalous nucleotide sharing, were excluded from co-occurrence clustering. TCRdb mirrors the immuneACCESS table, restricted to in-frame sequences. Some clones are absent from its copies; in checked studies, under half trace to an unresolved V gene, and the reason for the others is unknown. V and J calls and clone size are given by that table; D and trimming were obtained from the DNA. The table for this sample lists about 130,000 clones; approximately 81% of them were counted only once. The biggest ten clones account for approximately 7.2% of the sample.

The germline V gene (reference sequence) yields SSHAT for CDR1 and FNYEAQ for CDR2. The cysteine opens and the phenylalanine closes a CDR3 of 17 amino acids. The kept DNA is CDR3 alone, 51 bases in frame from the first base. This clone came up a few times. No cognate antigen has been identified for it. A read error may produce the germline difference seen at one junction end. The rearrangement joined TRBV7-7 to TRBJ2-3; the junction holds 11 bases that match TRBD1. Sample: PBMCs. This receptor was taken from a male donor in good health and CMV-seronegative. DNA sequence: TGTGCTAGCAGCTTAAGAGCCGGACAGGGGGCCACAGATACGCAGTATTTT. This codes for CASSLRAGQGATDTQYF.